The 10 T cell receptor beta chains in this list originate from one sample, sequenced in a study of blood T cell repertoires in COVID-19. TCRdb's table, derived via immunoSEQ multiplex PCR, lists solely in-frame clones and lacks some. This repertoire shows about 120,000 clones, around four fifths found once; its top ten account for 2% to 2.5%. The sample comprised peripheral blood. These receptors were collected from a man younger than 45 with acute or convalescent COVID-19.

The chain combines TRBV5-4 with TRBJ1-1; D remains unclear. This CDR3 comprises 13 residues. Trimming stripped 0 bases from V and 7 bases from J, with 10 bases between. CDR1 SGHNT and CDR2 YYREEE come from the germline V gene (reference sequence). CDR3 DNA: TGTGCCAGCAGCTTGGGGGAGATCGGTGAAGCTTTCTTT. This translates into CASSLGEIGEAFF.

This chain uses TRBV4-3 with TRBJ2-7; the match to TRBD2 covers 8 bases. V shed 6 bases and J 4 bases; nucleotides not matched to a gene: 11. The V gene's germline CDR1 is LGHNA and CDR2 YSLEER. CDR3 length: 15 residues. The CDR3 reads CASSDWRGAGYEQYF. CDR3 DNA: TGCGCCAGCAGTGACTGGCGGGGGGCCGGTTACGAGCAGTACTTC.

This clone showed up just a few times. This sequence joins TRBV5-6 and TRBJ2-7, with D possibly TRBD1 on 5 matching bases. CDR1 and CDR2 from the germline V gene are SGHDT and YYEEEE. V was shortened by 4 bases and J by 3 bases, with 11 bases between the two germline ends. The CDR3 sequence is 13 residues long. The CDR3 nucleotides read TGTGCCAGCAGCCGAATAGACAGCTACGAGCAGTACTTC. Encoded protein: CASSRIDSYEQYF. Complete variable domain (other parts from reference TRBV5-6 and TRBJ2-7): DAGVTQSPTHLIKTRGQQVTLRCSPKSGHDTVSWYQQALGQGPQFIFQYYEEEERQRGNFPDRFSGHQFPNYSSELNVNALLLGDSALYLCASSRIDSYEQYFGPGTRLTVT.

The chain uses TRBV7-9 and TRBJ2-7, with TRBD1 matching over 8 bases. Germline V gene sequence: CDR1 SEHNR, CDR2 FQNEAQ (reference sequence). The V gene end was trimmed by 1 base and the J gene end by 4 bases; junction bases not matched to a gene: 12. The CDR3 length is 17 residues. The CDR3 region has the DNA TGTGCCAGCAGCTTAGGGCGTGCAGGGACAGGTTCTTACGAGCAGTACTTC. As protein: CASSLGRAGTGSYEQYF.

The rearrangement joins TRBV10-3 to TRBJ1-2; a possible D gene is TRBD1 (6 bases). This CDR3 has 13 amino acids. The V end was cut by 7 bases, the J end by 4 bases, with 13 bases between. Per germline, CDR1 ENHRY and CDR2 SYGVKD. CDR3: CAITGETGYGYTF. The DNA of the CDR3 is TGTGCCATCACAGGGGAGACAGGCTATGGCTACACCTTC.

This chain joins TRBV29-1 and TRBJ1-2, with D possibly matching TRBD1 (5 bases). This CDR3 has 15 residues. Germline V lookup: CDR1 SQVTM, CDR2 ANQGSEA. Trimming shortened V by 5 bases and J by 3 bases, and 19 bases separated the two germline ends. This CDR3 is CSVPLWGDGDYGYTF. The CDR3 nucleotides are TGCAGCGTTCCCTTGTGGGGGGATGGAGACTATGGCTACACCTTC.

The chain carries TRBV27 and TRBJ1-1, with 8 positions matching TRBD1. Losses at the gene ends were 4 bases for V and 7 bases for J; bases not matched to a gene: 11. This CDR3 is 15 amino acids long. The germline CDR1 and CDR2 sequences are MNHEY and SMNVEV (reference sequence). The DNA of the CDR3 is TGTGCCAGCAGTTATACCTCAGGGGGCTTTATTGAAGCTTTCTTT. Residues: CASSYTSGGFIEAFF.

V usage is TRBV30 and J usage is TRBJ2-7, with D possibly TRBD2 on 5 matching bases. The germline gives CDR1 GTSNPN, CDR2 SVGIG (reference sequence). The CDR3 spans 13 residues. V was cut by 0 bases and J by 1 base, with 7 bases left in between. This CDR3 is CAWSVGGSYEQYV. CDR3 nucleotide sequence: TGTGCCTGGAGTGTCGGCGGGTCCTACGAGCAGTACGTC.

Written as DNA, the CDR3 is TGCGCCAGCAGCCAAGAACGAGCGGGTCAGCCCCAGCATTTT. Its translation: CASSQERAGQPQHF. This chain links TRBV4-1 with TRBJ1-5, with D hard to call. V was trimmed by 0 bases and J by 6 bases, leaving 9 bases between them. Germline V gene sequence: CDR1 MGHRA, CDR2 YSYEKL. The CDR3 sequence is 14 residues long.

The rearrangement joins TRBV10-1 to TRBJ2-1, with 8 positions matching TRBD2. The CDR3 has 15 residues. With 7 bases clipped from V and 10 bases from J, the junction kept 15 bases outside the gene matches. The germline CDR1 and CDR2 sequences are WNHNN and SYGVQD (reference sequence). The CDR3 DNA follows: TGCGCCAGCAACCCCGGGACTAGGGGGATAGGGGAGCAGTTCTTC. Translation gives CASNPGTRGIGEQFF.